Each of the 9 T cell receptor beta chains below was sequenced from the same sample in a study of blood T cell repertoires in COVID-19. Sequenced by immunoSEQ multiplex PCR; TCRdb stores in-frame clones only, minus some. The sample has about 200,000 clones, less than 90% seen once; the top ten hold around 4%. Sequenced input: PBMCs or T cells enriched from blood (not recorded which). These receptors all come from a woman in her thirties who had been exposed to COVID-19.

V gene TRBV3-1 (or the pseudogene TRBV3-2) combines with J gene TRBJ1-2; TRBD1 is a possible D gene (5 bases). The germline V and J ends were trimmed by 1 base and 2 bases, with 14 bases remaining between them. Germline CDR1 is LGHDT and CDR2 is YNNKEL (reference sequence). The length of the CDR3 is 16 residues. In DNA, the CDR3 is TGTGCCAGCAGCCAAGGGGGACTAGCGACAAACTATGGCTACACCTTC. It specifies CASSQGGLATNYGYTF.

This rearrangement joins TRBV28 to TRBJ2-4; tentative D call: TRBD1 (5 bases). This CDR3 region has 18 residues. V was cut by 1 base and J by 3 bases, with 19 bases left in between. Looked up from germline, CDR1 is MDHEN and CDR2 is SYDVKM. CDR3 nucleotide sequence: TGTGCCAGCAGTTTATTCTGGGTGACAGAGAAAGGCAAAAACATTCAGTACTTC. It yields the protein CASSLFWVTEKGKNIQYF.

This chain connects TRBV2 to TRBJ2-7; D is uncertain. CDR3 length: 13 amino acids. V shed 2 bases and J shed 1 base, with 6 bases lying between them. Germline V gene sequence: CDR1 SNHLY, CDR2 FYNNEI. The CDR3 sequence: CASSESRSYEQYF. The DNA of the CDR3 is TGTGCCAGCAGTGAATCGCGGTCCTACGAGCAGTACTTC.

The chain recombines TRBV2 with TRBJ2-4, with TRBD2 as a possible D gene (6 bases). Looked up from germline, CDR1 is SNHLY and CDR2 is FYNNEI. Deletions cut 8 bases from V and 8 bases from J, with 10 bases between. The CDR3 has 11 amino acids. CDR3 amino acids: CASGQRDIQYF. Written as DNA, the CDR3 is TGTGCCAGCGGGCAGCGGGACATTCAGTACTTC.

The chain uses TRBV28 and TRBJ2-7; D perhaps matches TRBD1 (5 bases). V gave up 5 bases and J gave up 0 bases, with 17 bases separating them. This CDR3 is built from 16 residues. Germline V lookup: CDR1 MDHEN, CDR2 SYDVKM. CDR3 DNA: TGTGCCAGCAGTCCCGTAGGTACACAGGTCTCCTACGAGCAGTACTTC. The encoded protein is CASSPVGTQVSYEQYF. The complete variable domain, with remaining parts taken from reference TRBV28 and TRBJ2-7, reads DVKVTQSSRYLVKRTGEKVFLECVQDMDHENMFWYRQDPGLGLRLIYFSYDVKMKEKGDIPEGYSVSREKKERFSLILESASTNQTSMYLCASSPVGTQVSYEQYFGPGTRLTVT.

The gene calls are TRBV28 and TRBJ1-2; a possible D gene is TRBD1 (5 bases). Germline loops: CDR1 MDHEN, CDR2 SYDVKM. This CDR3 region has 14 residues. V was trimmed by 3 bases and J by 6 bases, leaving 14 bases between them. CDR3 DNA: TGTGCCAGCAGTTTTTGGCAGGGCGGTAATGGCTACACCTTC. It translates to CASSFWQGGNGYTF.

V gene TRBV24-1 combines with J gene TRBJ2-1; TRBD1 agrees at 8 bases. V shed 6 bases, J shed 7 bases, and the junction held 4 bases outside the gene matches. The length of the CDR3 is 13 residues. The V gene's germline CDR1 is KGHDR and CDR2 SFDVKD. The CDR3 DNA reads TGTGCCACCAGTACACGACAGGGGAATGAGCAGTTCTTC. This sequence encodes CATSTRQGNEQFF.

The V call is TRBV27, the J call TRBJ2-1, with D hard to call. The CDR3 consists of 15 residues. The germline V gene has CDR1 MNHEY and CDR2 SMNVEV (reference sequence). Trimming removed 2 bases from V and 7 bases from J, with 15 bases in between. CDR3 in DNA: TGTGCCAGCAGTTTACTGGGCTCCCCTTGGAATGAGCAGTTCTTC. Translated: CASSLLGSPWNEQFF.

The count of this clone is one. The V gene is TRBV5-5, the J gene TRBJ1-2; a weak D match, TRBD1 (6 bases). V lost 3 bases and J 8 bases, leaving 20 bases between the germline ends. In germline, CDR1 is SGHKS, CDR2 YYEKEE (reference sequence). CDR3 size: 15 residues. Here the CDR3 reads CASSSVQGSIRGYTF. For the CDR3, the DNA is TGTGCCAGCAGCTCGGTACAGGGATCAATAAGGGGCTACACCTTC.